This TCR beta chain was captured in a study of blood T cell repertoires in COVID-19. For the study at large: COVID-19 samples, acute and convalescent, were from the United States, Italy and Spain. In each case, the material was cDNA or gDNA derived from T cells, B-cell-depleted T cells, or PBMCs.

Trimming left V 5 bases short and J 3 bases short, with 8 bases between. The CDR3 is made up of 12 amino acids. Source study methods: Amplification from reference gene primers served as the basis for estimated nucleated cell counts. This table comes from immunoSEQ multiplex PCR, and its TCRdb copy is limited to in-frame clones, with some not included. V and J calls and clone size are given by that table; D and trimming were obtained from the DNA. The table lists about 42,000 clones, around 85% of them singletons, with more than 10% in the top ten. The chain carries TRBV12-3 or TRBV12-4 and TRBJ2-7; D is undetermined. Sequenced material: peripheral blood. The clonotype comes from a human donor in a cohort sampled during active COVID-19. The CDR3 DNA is TGTGCCAGCAGTCCGCGCCTCTACGAGCAGTACTTC. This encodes CASSPRLYEQYF.